This TCR beta chain was observed in a study of cytomegalovirus exposure and HLA in healthy donors. The PCR used 60 Vbeta and 13 Jbeta primers. Repertoires were generated with immunoSEQ multiplex PCR, while TCRdb's copy carries only in-frame clones and drops some. The sample comprises 150,000 to 200,000 clones, 81% of which are singletons, and about 1.9% rests with the top ten. As to this clone: No antigen is known for it.

Overall study results and limits: Researchers had no immune exposure information except CMV serostatus available.

V shed 0 bases, J shed 4 bases, and the junction held 3 bases outside the gene matches. The CDR3 length is 15 residues. Per germline, CDR1 SGDLS and CDR2 YYNGEE. Sequenced sample: PBMCs. This receptor was obtained from a woman aged 18-29 years in good health and CMV-seropositive. The chain links TRBV9 to TRBJ2-2; 7 bases are a match to TRBD1. The CDR3 region is CASSVERGPTGELFF. CDR3 sequence (DNA): TGTGCCAGCAGCGTAGAGAGGGGGCCCACCGGGGAGCTGTTTTTT.